Presented here are 27 T cell receptor beta chains from one specimen sequenced in a study of identical twins. MiXCR, applied by TCRdb to the 5' RACE reads, yields one record per CDR3 protein. This table holds 450,000 or so distinct CDR3 sequences, about a fifth found once. The specimen sequenced was naive T cells sorted from blood. These receptors were taken from a man in his forties or fifties in good health.

The rearrangement joins TRBV24-1 to TRBJ2-1; 7 bases match TRBD1. CDR1 KGHDR and CDR2 SFDVKD come from the germline V gene. After removal of 4 bases from V and 0 bases from J, the junction contained 8 bases not matched to a gene. CDR3 length: 17 amino acids. The CDR3 reads CATSESLSGGSYNEQFF. The CDR3 bases are TGTGCCACCAGTGAGTCACTCTCAGGGGGCTCCTACAATGAGCAGTTCTTC.

This clonotype has ten or more counts. The chain has TRBV14 and TRBJ2-7, with D possibly matching TRBD2 (6 bases). Between the trimmed V and J ends, which lost 3 bases and 3 bases, there was a span of 12 bases. CDR1 and CDR2 (germline): SGHDN, FVKESK. The CDR3 runs 14 residues. CDR3 amino acids: CASSQDGGIYEQYF. CDR3 DNA: TGTGCCAGCAGCCAGGACGGGGGTATCTACGAGCAGTACTTC.

This clonotype has more than one count but fewer than ten. The V gene is TRBV10-3, the J gene TRBJ2-2; D not resolved. Germline CDR1 ENHRY, CDR2 SYGVKD. V gave up 5 bases and J gave up 6 bases, with 13 bases separating them. This CDR3 is built from 14 residues. Here the CDR3 reads CAISKDRSSGELFF. The CDR3 region has the DNA TGTGCCATCAGTAAAGATAGAAGCTCCGGGGAGCTGTTTTTT.

V is TRBV20-1 and J is TRBJ2-1, with a weak D call TRBD2 (5 bases). The V gene's germline CDR1 is DFQATT and CDR2 SNEGSKA (reference sequence). The CDR3 consists of 13 residues. Trimming left V 8 bases short and J 1 base short, with 12 bases between. The DNA for the CDR3 is TGCAGTCTTACAAAGCGGTCCTACAATGAGCAGTTCTTC. Amino acids: CSLTKRSYNEQFF.

The chain carries TRBV7-9 and TRBJ1-1; maybe TRBD1 (6 bases). Germline CDR1 and CDR2: SEHNR and FQNEAQ (reference sequence). This CDR3 has 15 amino acids. V lost 5 bases and J 5 bases, leaving 18 bases between the germline ends. CDR3 protein: CASSPQGRGRTEAFF. DNA of the CDR3: TGTGCCAGCAGCCCCCAGGGGAGGGGAAGGACTGAAGCTTTCTTT.

This chain connects TRBV9 to TRBJ2-1; 8 bases match TRBD2. The CDR3 loop spans 16 amino acids. Germline V gene sequence: CDR1 SGDLS, CDR2 YYNGEE. V was clipped by 4 bases and J by 3 bases; unmatched bases: 9. The CDR3 region is CASSSSGGGGYNEQFF. The CDR3 DNA is TGTGCCAGCAGCTCGAGCGGGGGCGGGGGCTACAATGAGCAGTTCTTC.

Ten or more counts support this clonotype. The chain recombines TRBV29-1 with TRBJ1-2; D is possibly TRBD1 (5 bases). Trimming left V 4 bases short and J 2 bases short, with 8 bases between. The CDR3 totals 12 residues. Per germline, CDR1 SQVTM and CDR2 ANQGSEA. CDR3 protein: CSVVGENYGYTF. Written as DNA, the CDR3 is TGCAGCGTTGTAGGGGAAAACTATGGCTACACCTTC. The variable domain in full, completed from reference TRBV29-1 and TRBJ1-2, reads SAVISQKPSRDICQRGTSLTIQCQVDSQVTMMFWYRQQPGQSLTLIATANQGSEATYESGFVIDKFPISRPNLTFSTLTVSNMSPEDSSIYLCSVVGENYGYTFGSGTRLTVV.

The gene calls are TRBV7-2 and TRBJ1-6, with D possibly TRBD1 on 5 matching bases. Germline CDR1 and CDR2: SGHTA and FQGNSA. The CDR3 is 14 residues long. The germline V and J ends were trimmed by 1 base and 10 bases, with 11 bases remaining between them. DNA of the CDR3: TGTGCCAGCAGCTTAGAGCAGGGCTTGTCACCCCTCCACTTT. Amino acid sequence: CASSLEQGLSPLHF. Filled out from reference TRBV7-2 and TRBJ1-6, the complete variable domain reads GAGVSQSPSNKVTEKGKDVELRCDPISGHTALYWYRQSLGQGLEFLIYFQGNSAPDKSGLPSDRFSAERTGGSVSTLTIQRTQQEDSAVYLCASSLEQGLSPLHFGNGTRLTVT.

Ten or more counts support this clonotype. The genes are TRBV3-1 and TRBJ2-1; possibly TRBD1 for D (7 bases). The V end lost 2 bases, the J end lost 0 bases, and 17 bases lay between the germline ends. The CDR3 loop spans 18 amino acids. In germline, CDR1 is LGHDT, CDR2 YNNKEL (reference sequence). The chain's CDR3 is CASSQLTWGDSSYNEQFF. The CDR3 DNA sequence: TGTGCCAGCAGCCAATTAACGTGGGGGGACAGCTCCTACAATGAGCAGTTCTTC.

The chain joins TRBV18 to TRBJ1-2; D is ambiguous. CDR1 and CDR2 from the germline V gene are KGHSH and LQKENI. This CDR3 region has 13 residues. V dropped 4 bases and J dropped 3 bases, with 9 bases sitting between them. The CDR3 DNA reads TGTGCCAGCTCACAGAGGCCCGACTATGGCTACACCTTC. Translated, it gives CASSQRPDYGYTF.

The chain joins TRBV5-1 to TRBJ2-2; no definite D call. Germline assignment: CDR1 SGHRS and CDR2 YFSETQ. Trimming removed 3 bases from V and 0 bases from J, with 15 bases in between. The CDR3 sequence is 17 residues long. The CDR3 loop is CASSSRVSNANTGELFF. The DNA for the CDR3 is TGCGCCAGCAGCTCCCGGGTGTCGAATGCGAACACCGGGGAGCTGTTTTTT.

This clonotype occurred a few times. J is TRBJ1-1 and V is TRBV12-3 or TRBV12-4, with D tentatively TRBD1 (5 bases). The CDR3 runs to 11 residues. The germline V and J ends were trimmed by 3 bases and 11 bases, with 10 bases remaining between them. The CDR3 loop reads CASSFLGPAFF. CDR3 nucleotides: TGTGCCAGCAGTTTCCTGGGGCCTGCTTTCTTT.

In this sample, this clonotype turned up a few times. The V and J genes are TRBV5-1 and TRBJ2-3; D gene uncertain. The length of the CDR3 is 15 residues. V was clipped by 3 bases and J by 2 bases, with 13 bases between them. Germline V gene lookup returns CDR1 SGHRS and CDR2 YFSETQ. The CDR3 spells CASSYPGPNTDTQYF. CDR3 sequence (DNA): TGCGCCAGCAGCTATCCCGGGCCCAACACAGATACGCAGTATTTT.

This clonotype appeared once. V is TRBV5-1 and J is TRBJ2-6; 8 bases align to TRBD1. Germline CDR1 SGHRS, CDR2 YFSETQ. The CDR3 has 17 residues. Trimming at V came to 0 bases and at J to 2 bases, leaving 4 bases not matched to a gene. The CDR3 region has the DNA TGCGCCAGCAGCTTGGGGGGACAGGTGGCTGGGGCCAACGTCCTGACTTTC. The encoded protein is CASSLGGQVAGANVLTF.

The chain couples TRBV20-1 to TRBJ2-3; a weak D match, TRBD2 (5 bases). From germline, CDR1 is DFQATT and CDR2 SNEGSKA (reference sequence). Trimming took 3 bases from V and 4 from J, leaving 14 bases between them. The CDR3 is 14 amino acids. For the CDR3, the DNA is TGCAGTGCTAGGGGCCTGGGGAGTGCAGATACGCAGTATTTT. Amino acid sequence: CSARGLGSADTQYF.

This clonotype was detected a few times. The J gene is TRBJ2-3, the V gene TRBV4-3; D perhaps matches TRBD2 (5 bases). The CDR3 totals 15 residues. Trimming pared 3 bases from V and 3 bases from J, leaving 13 bases between. The V gene's germline CDR1 is LGHNA and CDR2 YSLEER. CDR3 nucleotides: TGCGCCAGCAGCCACCGAGGGTTAAGTACAGATACGCAGTATTTT. Translated: CASSHRGLSTDTQYF.

This clonotype occurred a few times. The junction departs from the called germline gene at one end, perhaps through a read error. The chain recombines TRBV7-2 with TRBJ2-3, with TRBD2 matching over 10 bases. This CDR3 has 15 residues. Germline V CDR1 and CDR2: SGHTA, FQGNSA. The CDR3: CASSSFSGGPDKQYF. CDR3 in DNA: TGTGCCAGCAGCTCTTTTAGCGGGGGGCCAGATAAGCAGTATTTT.

This clonotype was detected a few times. The chain links TRBV20-1 to TRBJ2-1, with 8 bases aligning to TRBD2. The ends lost 8 bases at V and 4 bases at J; junction bases unmatched: 7. Per germline, CDR1 DFQATT and CDR2 SNEGSKA (reference sequence). The CDR3 has 13 amino acids. The CDR3 is CSLGTSGYNEQFF. CDR3 nucleotides: TGCAGTTTGGGAACTAGCGGTTACAATGAGCAGTTCTTC.

This clonotype has only a few counts. This chain uses TRBV7-9 with TRBJ2-1, with D perhaps assigned TRBD1 or TRBD2 (6 bases each). The V gene lost 1 base and the J gene lost 4 bases, with 11 bases spanning the gap. Per the germline V gene, CDR1 is SEHNR and CDR2 is FQNEAQ (reference sequence). CDR3 length: 15 residues. CDR3 protein: CASSLGRGEYNEQFF. The CDR3 region has the DNA TGTGCCAGCAGCTTAGGAAGGGGGGAATACAATGAGCAGTTCTTC.

This clonotype was observed at least ten times. This chain joins TRBV7-2 and TRBJ2-7; 13 nucleotides line up with TRBD2. With 0 bases clipped from V and 4 bases from J, the junction kept 0 bases outside the gene matches. CDR3 length: 15 amino acids. Germline V gene data show CDR1 as SGHTA and CDR2 as FQGNSA. This CDR3 reads CASSLAGLAGYEQYF. Here the CDR3 DNA reads TGTGCCAGCAGCTTAGCGGGACTAGCGGGGTACGAGCAGTACTTC.

This clonotype was seen at least ten times. This chain connects TRBV9 to TRBJ2-3; 9 bases line up with TRBD2. The CDR3 extends over 15 amino acids. Germline V gene data show CDR1 as SGDLS and CDR2 as YYNGEE. J was trimmed by 2 bases and V by 4 bases; bases with no gene match: 5. The chain's CDR3 is CASSKSGGLTDTQYF. In DNA form, the CDR3 reads TGTGCCAGCAGCAAGAGCGGGGGGCTCACAGATACGCAGTATTTT.

J is TRBJ2-5 and V is TRBV9, with unresolved D. This CDR3 is built from 14 residues. Trimming removed 0 bases at V and 1 base at J, with 7 bases between. Germline values: CDR1 SGDLS, CDR2 YYNGEE. CDR3 sequence: CASSVDSFQETQYF. The CDR3, as DNA: TGTGCCAGCAGCGTAGATAGCTTCCAAGAGACCCAGTACTTC.

This clonotype has only a few counts. The genes are TRBV5-1 and TRBJ2-3; 13 bases line up with TRBD2. The CDR3 consists of 17 residues. Unmatched junction bases numbered 8, after V lost 4 bases and J lost 3 bases. Germline V gene sequence: CDR1 SGHRS, CDR2 YFSETQ. The CDR3 nucleotides read TGCGCCAGCAGCCCGGGACTAGCGGGAAAGGCAACAGATACGCAGTATTTT. This translates into CASSPGLAGKATDTQYF. The whole variable domain, remainder taken from reference TRBV5-1 and TRBJ2-3, is KAGVTQTPRYLIKTRGQQVTLSCSPISGHRSVSWYQQTPGQGLQFLFEYFSETQRNKGNFPGRFSGRQFSNSRSEMNVSTLELGDSALYLCASSPGLAGKATDTQYFGPGTRLTVL.

This clonotype was detected only a few times. V gene TRBV7-2 combines with J gene TRBJ2-3, with TRBD2 matching over 11 bases. The V and J ends lost 1 base and 5 bases, in that order; junction bases with no gene match: 2. Germline V gene lookup returns CDR1 SGHTA and CDR2 FQGNSA. The CDR3 runs 15 residues. In nucleotides, the CDR3 is TGTGCCAGCAGCTTAGGGCTAGCGGGAGGAGATACGCAGTATTTT. Its protein product is CASSLGLAGGDTQYF.

This clonotype was observed a few times. The V call is TRBV27, the J call TRBJ1-5; a possible D gene is TRBD1 (6 bases). Germline V gene lookup returns CDR1 MNHEY and CDR2 SMNVEV (reference sequence). V dropped 6 bases and J dropped 6 bases, with 15 bases sitting between them. The CDR3 is 14 amino acids. CDR3 sequence (DNA): TGTGCCAGCAGGCCCATACAGGGAGGTCAGCCCCAGCATTTT. Translation gives CASRPIQGGQPQHF.

This rearrangement joins TRBV20-1 to TRBJ1-4, with D perhaps TRBD1 (6 bases). The CDR3 contains 14 residues. With 3 bases removed from V and 6 bases from J, the gap between germline ends came to 14 bases. Germline CDR1 is DFQATT and CDR2 is SNEGSKA (reference sequence). CDR3 nucleotides: TGCAGTGCTAGTCTCGCAGGGGAAGATGAAAAACTGTTTTTT. As protein: CSASLAGEDEKLFF.

This clonotype was seen repeatedly, ten times or more. This chain joins TRBV3-1 and TRBJ2-2; no clear D gene. The germline gives CDR1 LGHDT, CDR2 YNNKEL (reference sequence). The CDR3 consists of 14 residues. Trimming left V 6 bases short and J 1 base short, with 9 bases between. The CDR3 sequence: CASRRAKNTGELFF. The CDR3 DNA follows: TGTGCCAGCAGAAGGGCCAAGAACACCGGGGAGCTGTTTTTT.